The 14 T cell receptor beta chains listed next were all sequenced from one sample in a study of blood T cells in healthy people across ages. A J-beta primer mix and a sample-barcoded 5' primer were used in a second PCR of about 7 to 12 cycles. TCRdb re-called the 5' RACE reads with MiXCR, one entry per CDR3 protein. The sample lists hundreds of thousands of distinct CDR3 sequences, about 37% occurring once. Sequencing input: blood. The receptors come from a man younger than 30 in good health.

The sample holds a few counts of this clonotype. V usage is TRBV4-3 and J usage is TRBJ2-4; TRBD2 agrees at 11 bases. CDR3 length: 17 amino acids. Germline V gives CDR1 LGHNA, CDR2 YSLEER. The V gene end was trimmed by 2 bases and the J gene end by 0 bases; junction bases not matched to a gene: 3. The CDR3 DNA is TGCGCCAGCAGCCAAAATAGCGGGGGGGTAGCCAAAAACATTCAGTACTTC. It translates to CASSQNSGGVAKNIQYF.

The CDR3 loop reads CAISEWRTGETQYF. The CDR3 DNA is TGTGCCATCAGTGAGTGGAGGACTGGAGAGACCCAGTACTTC. V gene TRBV10-3 combines with J gene TRBJ2-5; possible D gene TRBD2, 5 bases. With 1 base removed from V and 4 bases from J, the gap between germline ends came to 10 bases. The V gene's germline CDR1 is ENHRY and CDR2 SYGVKD. This CDR3 contains 14 residues.

This clonotype was seen repeatedly, ten times or more. The gene calls are TRBV9 and TRBJ2-4, with 9 bases lining up with TRBD1. V was clipped by 4 bases and J by 8 bases; unmatched bases: 7. CDR1 and CDR2 from the germline V gene are SGDLS and YYNGEE. CDR3 length equals 14 residues. CDR3 sequence (DNA): TGTGCCAGCAGCTCTCGGGGACAGGGTGACATTCAGTACTTC. It specifies CASSSRGQGDIQYF.

This clonotype was seen a few times. The chain links TRBV5-1 to TRBJ2-2, with TRBD2 matching 11 bases. In germline, CDR1 is SGHRS, CDR2 YFSETQ. The CDR3 consists of 17 residues. V was pared by 4 bases and J by 0 bases, with 5 bases of the junction left unmatched. The CDR3 coding sequence is TGCGCCAGCAGCGCACTGACTAGCGGGGCGAACACCGGGGAGCTGTTTTTT. Its protein is CASSALTSGANTGELFF.

This sequence joins TRBV4-1 and TRBJ1-5; D not resolved. With 5 bases removed from V and 4 bases from J, the gap between germline ends came to 18 bases. CDR1 MGHRA and CDR2 YSYEKL come from the germline V gene. The length of the CDR3 is 16 residues. In DNA, the CDR3 is TGCGCCAGCAGCTCCCCGGAGGGTAGACGTAATCAGCCCCAGCATTTT. It encodes CASSSPEGRRNQPQHF.

The chain has TRBV28 and TRBJ2-7; TRBD2 is a possible D gene (6 bases). V was cut by 6 bases and J by 2 bases, with 17 bases left in between. Germline V gene data show CDR1 as MDHEN and CDR2 as SYDVKM. This CDR3 is 15 amino acids long. The CDR3 bases are TGTGCCAGCAGCCGAGGTCTAGCGCTGCCCTACGAGCAGTACTTC. It encodes CASSRGLALPYEQYF. Based on the CDR3 plus reference TRBV28 and TRBJ2-7, the full variable domain is DVKVTQSSRYLVKRTGEKVFLECVQDMDHENMFWYRQDPGLGLRLIYFSYDVKMKEKGDIPEGYSVSREKKERFSLILESASTNQTSMYLCASSRGLALPYEQYFGPGTRLTVT.

This clonotype came up a few times. The genes are TRBV29-1 and TRBJ2-3, with a tentative D call TRBD2 (6 bases). With 4 bases removed from V and 0 bases from J, the gap between germline ends came to 8 bases. Germline V gives CDR1 SQVTM, CDR2 ANQGSEA. CDR3 size: 13 residues. The CDR3 loop reads CSVGGGSTDTQYF. The CDR3 DNA reads TGCAGCGTTGGTGGGGGGAGCACAGATACGCAGTATTTT.

This chain uses TRBV4-3 with TRBJ1-1; unclear D gene. The CDR3 is made up of 16 amino acids. The germline V gene has CDR1 LGHNA and CDR2 YSLEER. Trimming took 1 base from V and 1 from J, leaving 13 bases between them. In DNA, the CDR3 is TGCGCCAGCAGCCAAGTTACGGGTGGGCCGAACACTGAAGCTTTCTTT. Protein sequence: CASSQVTGGPNTEAFF.

This clonotype has only a few counts. The chain is built from TRBV11-2 and TRBJ2-3; 7 nucleotides match TRBD2. The germline V gene has CDR1 SGHAT and CDR2 FQNNGV. This CDR3 has 19 amino acids. After removal of 0 bases from V and 0 bases from J, the junction contained 12 bases not matched to a gene. The CDR3 DNA is TGTGCCAGCAGCTTAGAATCCCAGCGGGGAACATCTAGCACAGATACGCAGTATTTT. Its protein product is CASSLESQRGTSSTDTQYF.

The chain links TRBV2 to TRBJ1-6; D unclear. V was pared by 3 bases and J by 7 bases, with 13 bases between. Germline CDR1 SNHLY, CDR2 FYNNEI. This CDR3 has 15 residues. This chain's CDR3 is CASSESSMGNSPLHF. The CDR3 nucleotides read TGTGCCAGCAGTGAGTCCTCTATGGGGAATTCACCCCTCCACTTT.

The V call is TRBV7-9, the J call TRBJ2-3; D is possibly TRBD2 (6 bases). This CDR3 comprises 12 residues. CDR1 is SEHNR and CDR2 is FQNEAQ in the germline V gene (reference sequence). V was pared by 7 bases and J by 12 bases, with 17 bases between. The CDR3 coding sequence is TGTGCCAGCAACTCCGGGTCAGCGGGCCAGTATTTT. The encoded protein is CASNSGSAGQYF.

This clonotype was recorded a few times. The chain links TRBV12-3 or TRBV12-4 to TRBJ2-3, with D possibly being TRBD1 (6 bases). V gave up 1 base and J gave up 1 base, with 15 bases separating them. CDR3 length: 17 residues. This CDR3 is CASSLELGQKRTDTQYF. CDR3 DNA: TGTGCCAGCAGTTTAGAACTTGGACAGAAACGCACAGATACGCAGTATTTT.

In its sample, this clonotype was seen many times. The chain uses TRBV19 and TRBJ2-3; unclear D gene. This CDR3 spans 16 amino acids. V lost 2 bases and J 5 bases, leaving 17 bases between the germline ends. Germline CDR1 is LNHDA and CDR2 is SQIVND (reference sequence). The CDR3 reads CASSIRPGSHGDTQYF. The CDR3 region has the DNA TGTGCCAGTAGTATACGGCCCGGCTCACACGGAGATACGCAGTATTTT.

On this clonotype: The germline gene is not matched at one end of the junction; a read error may be the cause. The CDR3 protein is CVSSVDLRNYGYTF. The CDR3 DNA follows: TGTGTCAGCAGCGTAGACCTTCGTAACTATGGCTACACCTTC. V usage is TRBV7-9 and J usage is TRBJ1-2, with D uncertain. CDR3 size: 14 residues. Germline CDR1 SEHNR, CDR2 FQNEAQ (reference sequence).